A single sample gave rise to the 13 T cell receptor beta chains below, sequenced in a study of cytomegalovirus exposure and HLA in healthy donors. The PCR made use of 60 Vbeta and 13 Jbeta primers. Some clones are missing from TCRdb's copy, which holds only in-frame ones; the method was immunoSEQ multiplex PCR. The sample contains around 170,000 clones, about 81% of which appear only once. Sequenced material: PBMCs. These receptors came from a man in his forties in good health and CMV-seronegative.

Written as DNA, the CDR3 is TGTGCCAGCAGTGACAGGGGGCCGTACACAGATACGCAGTATTTT. Protein product: CASSDRGPYTDTQYF. This sequence joins TRBV28 and TRBJ2-3; the match to TRBD1 covers 10 bases. V lost 5 bases and J lost 2; bases outside the gene matches: 4. Germline V gives CDR1 MDHEN, CDR2 SYDVKM. This CDR3 is 15 amino acids long.

The V gene is TRBV13, the J gene TRBJ2-7, with D perhaps TRBD1 (6 bases). This CDR3 is 14 amino acids long. Germline V CDR1 and CDR2: PRHDT, FYEKMQ (reference sequence). V lost 5 bases, J lost 3 bases, and 14 bases lay in between. In DNA, the CDR3 is TGTGCCAGCAGCCCTTGGGACAAGCTCTACGAGCAGTACTTC. It specifies CASSPWDKLYEQYF.

The chain joins TRBV28 to TRBJ2-4, with 11 bases aligning to TRBD1. Germline CDR1 is MDHEN and CDR2 is SYDVKM. Trimming removed 5 bases from V and 3 bases from J; junction bases left unmatched: 3. The CDR3 is 15 amino acids. Here the CDR3 DNA reads TGTGCCAGCAGTCCGGGACAGGGGGTCAAAAACATTCAGTACTTC. This translates into CASSPGQGVKNIQYF.

The chain combines TRBV19 with TRBJ1-4; TRBD1 matches at 9 bases. V was pared by 6 bases and J by 2 bases, with 19 bases of the junction left unmatched. CDR3 length: 20 residues. Germline CDR1 LNHDA, CDR2 SQIVND (reference sequence). The CDR3 DNA reads as TGTGCCAGTAGATCAGGGCCGCGGGACAGGGTGTTAAGGACTAATGAAAAACTGTTTTTT. Translation: CASRSGPRDRVLRTNEKLFF. The entire variable domain, with the rest obtained from reference TRBV19 and TRBJ1-4, is as follows: DGGITQSPKYLFRKEGQNVTLSCEQNLNHDAMYWYRQDPGQGLRLIYYSQIVNDFQKGDIAEGYSVSREKKESFPLTVTSAQKNPTAFYLCASRSGPRDRVLRTNEKLFFGSGTQLSVL.

CDR3 DNA sequence: TGTGCCAGCAGCCTCCGGGCTCTAGCGGGAGGGATCGGGGAGCTGTTTTTT. It is translated as CASSLRALAGGIGELFF. The chain recombines TRBV5-6 with TRBJ2-2, with 12 bases identical to TRBD2. The V and J ends lost 4 bases and 7 bases, in that order; junction bases with no gene match: 11. The germline V gene has CDR1 SGHDT and CDR2 YYEEEE. The CDR3 totals 17 residues.

This clone has just one count. The rearrangement joins TRBV6-5 to TRBJ1-4; 9 bases fit TRBD1. Losses at the gene ends were 4 bases for V and 7 bases for J; bases not matched to a gene: 7. The CDR3 sequence is 15 residues long. CDR1 is MNHEY and CDR2 is SVGAGI in the germline V gene. This chain's CDR3 is CASSLNRGLVEKLFF. CDR3 DNA: TGTGCCAGCAGTTTAAACAGGGGGCTGGTTGAAAAACTGTTTTTT.

The J gene is TRBJ2-7, the V gene TRBV6-5; 7 bases match TRBD2. Unmatched junction bases numbered 5, after V lost 0 bases and J lost 3 bases. Germline CDR1 reads MNHEY; CDR2 reads SVGAGI. This CDR3 is built from 15 residues. CDR3: CASSYSGEGNYEQYF. The DNA of the CDR3 is TGTGCCAGCAGTTACTCGGGGGAGGGGAACTACGAGCAGTACTTC.

The genes are TRBV4-3 and TRBJ2-1, with TRBD2 matching over 7 bases. In germline, CDR1 is LGHNA, CDR2 YSLEER. This CDR3 region has 18 residues. V was clipped by 4 bases and J by 0 bases; unmatched bases: 12. Written as DNA, the CDR3 is TGCGCCAGCAGCCTGGGGGGATGGGGGGGGAGCTCCTACAATGAGCAGTTCTTC. It is translated as CASSLGGWGGSSYNEQFF.

The chain combines TRBV7-3 with TRBJ2-1, with 7 bases identical to TRBD1. The CDR3 is 13 amino acids. Trimming removed 6 bases from V and 9 bases from J; junction bases left unmatched: 8. Germline lookup yields CDR1 SGHTA and CDR2 FQGTGA. The CDR3 sequence is CASSLTGFGEQFF. Here the CDR3 DNA reads TGTGCCAGCAGTTTGACAGGGTTTGGTGAGCAGTTCTTC.

This clone appeared once. V usage is TRBV6-5 and J usage is TRBJ2-1, with a weak D call TRBD2 (5 bases). The germline CDR1 and CDR2 sequences are MNHEY and SVGAGI. Trimming shortened V by 6 bases and J by 3 bases, and 12 bases separated the two germline ends. The CDR3 has 14 residues. The CDR3 reads CASSPFRDYNEQFF. The CDR3 DNA reads as TGTGCCAGCAGCCCTTTTCGGGACTACAATGAGCAGTTCTTC.

The rearrangement links TRBV4-1 to TRBJ2-3, with D tentatively TRBD2 (5 bases). The CDR3 runs to 16 residues. V was cut by 1 base and J by 2 bases, with 13 bases left in between. CDR1 is MGHRA and CDR2 is YSYEKL in the germline V gene. CDR3 amino acids: CASSQGEAAITDTQYF. The CDR3 DNA reads as TGCGCCAGCAGCCAAGGAGAAGCGGCGATCACAGATACGCAGTATTTT.

This clone has more than one count but fewer than ten. The chain links TRBV9 to TRBJ1-4; no reliable D call. V lost 0 bases and J lost 8, with 14 bases in between. Germline assignment: CDR1 SGDLS and CDR2 YYNGEE. The CDR3 runs to 15 residues. The CDR3 DNA reads as TGTGCCAGCAGCGTAGGTACCGCGTTGATGGAAAAACTGTTTTTT. It yields the protein CASSVGTALMEKLFF.

The V gene is TRBV5-6, the J gene TRBJ2-3; unclear D gene. CDR3 length equals 13 residues. CDR1 is SGHDT and CDR2 is YYEEEE in the germline V gene. The V gene lost 4 bases and the J gene lost 6 bases, with 12 bases spanning the gap. CDR3 sequence (DNA): TGTGCCAGCAGCCCTGGGCGTAAGGATACGCAGTATTTT. Amino acids: CASSPGRKDTQYF.